Only a few counts were recorded for the clone carrying this T cell receptor beta chain. Its antigen is undetermined. RNA, once extracted, was reverse transcribed into cDNA for use as the sequencing template. The table came from immunoSEQ multiplex PCR; TCRdb's copy has only in-frame clones and leaves some out. The sample consists of about 92,000 clones, about 40% of them appearing once. This record belongs to a study of CD8+ T cells in alopecia areata. Overall study context: Patients in the study were on tofacitinib for 6 to 18 months, then off it for 6 months. Regarding the study as a whole: Tofacitinib significantly lowered scalp clonality and expanded CD8+ clones among the top 100.

Germline CDR1 is SEHNR and CDR2 is FQNEAQ (reference sequence). The V end lost 1 base, the J end lost 5 bases, and 9 bases lay between the germline ends. The CDR3 is 13 amino acids. The treatment: oral pan-JAK inhibitor, 5-10 mg twice daily. The source is a human donor with alopecia areata. The material was CD8+ T cells sorted from blood, obtained at week 24, from a patient treated with tofacitinib. The rearrangement links TRBV7-9 to TRBJ2-7, with unresolved D. CDR3 in amino acids: CASSLVGLNEQYF. CDR3 sequence (DNA): TGTGCCAGCAGCTTAGTTGGGCTAAACGAGCAGTACTTC.